What follows is one T cell receptor beta chain and its context. Its antigen is unidentified. This sample was taken from a study of T cells in lung cancer brain metastases. Data came from immunoSEQ multiplex PCR; TCRdb stores just in-frame clones and leaves some out. The repertoire holds some 3,000 clones, around nine tenths seen once, with 10% to 12% in the top ten. General study results and limits: Compared with paired primaries, brain metastases showed fewer unique productive clones (around 1,400 versus 4,600). Most clones were lesion-specific, with limited overlap between paired lesions (mean Morisita index roughly 0.2).

Trimming took off 1 base at V and 2 bases at J, with 12 bases between the two ends. The length of the CDR3 is 15 residues. Germline V gene data show CDR1 as SGHRS and CDR2 as YFSETQ. Sequencing was performed on tumor tissue from the primary lung tumor. The rearrangement joins TRBV5-1 to TRBJ1-1; TRBD1 is a possible D gene (5 bases). The sequence was collected from a man aged 60-69 years with non-small cell lung cancer. Written as DNA, the CDR3 is TGCGCCAGCAGCTTGCGCCGGGACCAAAACACTGAAGCTTTCTTT. Translating gives CASSLRRDQNTEAFF.